The present T cell receptor beta chain was sequenced within a study of T cells in Graves' hyperthyroidism and ophthalmopathy. The hyperthyroidism patients had all been newly diagnosed, and their disease duration was under 2 months. Their ages ranged from 18 to 65 years. More than 9.5 ml fresh peripheral blood yielded the PBMCs. This CDR3 spans 15 amino acids. In germline, CDR1 is MNHNS, CDR2 SASEGT. With respect to this clonotype: At one of its ends the junction is not consistent with the germline gene, which may arise from a read error.

It was RNA transcripts that yielded the amplified TCR beta CDR3 regions. HTBI primers were employed in a first-round RT-PCR of the TCR CDR3. TCRdb reprocessed the multiplex PCR reads with MiXCR, giving one entry per CDR3 protein. In the table there are hundreds of thousands of distinct CDR3 sequences, more than 11% of which are singletons. The sample consisted of blood. The sequence derives from a young woman with Graves' hyperthyroidism that later progressed to Graves' ophthalmopathy. This chain uses TRBV6-1 with TRBJ2-1; 8 bases are shared with TRBD1. The CDR3 region has the DNA TGTGCCAGCGGTGAAGACAGGGGATCCTACAATGAGCAGTTCTTC. Its protein product is CASGEDRGSYNEQFF.